Following are 16 T cell receptor beta chains from one sample sequenced in a study of blood T cell repertoires in COVID-19. TCRdb's table, derived via immunoSEQ multiplex PCR, lists solely in-frame clones and lacks some. The table records some 220,000 clones, about 88% of them present only once. Sample: peripheral blood. Receptors originate from a man aged 45-65 years who had recovered from COVID-19.

This chain links TRBV18 with TRBJ2-1, with a possible D match to TRBD2 (5 bases). V was cut by 3 bases and J by 0 bases, with 9 bases left in between. Germline-derived CDR1 and CDR2 are KGHSH and LQKENI. The CDR3 sequence is 15 residues long. The DNA for the CDR3 is TGTGCCAGCTCACCGGTAGCGAGCTCCTACAATGAGCAGTTCTTC. Translated: CASSPVASSYNEQFF.

This chain uses TRBV30 with TRBJ1-1, with 9 nucleotides matching TRBD1. Germline assignment: CDR1 GTSNPN and CDR2 SVGIG (reference sequence). CDR3 length: 14 amino acids. Trimming at V came to 7 bases and at J to 4 bases, leaving 10 bases not matched to a gene. The CDR3 nucleotides are TGTGCCTTAAAAACGATGACAGGGGGCACTGAAGCTTTCTTT. Translation: CALKTMTGGTEAFF. The full variable domain, rest sourced from reference TRBV30 and TRBJ1-1, is SQTIHQWPATLVQPVGSPLSLECTVEGTSNPNLYWYRQAAGRGLQLLFYSVGIGQISSEVPQNLSASRPQDRQFILSSKKLLLSDSGFYLCALKTMTGGTEAFFGQGTRLTVV.

This clone showed up just once. J is TRBJ1-5 and V is TRBV30, with 7 bases that match TRBD1. Germline V CDR1 and CDR2: GTSNPN, SVGIG (reference sequence). The ends lost 2 bases at V and 6 bases at J; junction bases unmatched: 7. The CDR3 has 14 amino acids. The CDR3 sequence is CAWSPHRGGQPQHF. The CDR3 coding sequence is TGTGCCTGGAGTCCACACAGGGGCGGTCAGCCCCAGCATTTT.

The chain carries TRBV6-5 and TRBJ2-3; 12 bases are shared with TRBD2. The CDR3 runs to 16 residues. After removal of 0 bases from V and 8 bases from J, the junction contained 6 bases not matched to a gene. Germline V CDR1 and CDR2: MNHEY, SVGAGI. The CDR3 coding sequence is TGTGCCAGCAGTTACTCGACTAGCGGGGGTCAGGGTACGCAGTATTTT. Its translation is CASSYSTSGGQGTQYF.

This clone was recorded once. The rearrangement joins TRBV3-1 (or the pseudogene TRBV3-2) to TRBJ1-1; D might be TRBD1 (6 bases). The CDR3 covers 14 residues. Deletions cut 2 bases from V and 11 bases from J, with 18 bases between. Per germline, CDR1 LGHDT and CDR2 YNNKEL (reference sequence). The DNA for the CDR3 is TGTGCCAGCAGCCAACTCAGGACAGCGGATGGGGCTTTCTTT. Residues: CASSQLRTADGAFF.

V is TRBV5-8 and J is TRBJ2-1; possible D gene TRBD1, 8 bases. This CDR3 is built from 17 residues. Trimming took off 4 bases at V and 0 bases at J, with 17 bases between the two ends. From germline, CDR1 is SGHTS and CDR2 YDEGEE. CDR3 region: CASSLGQGGSSYNEQFF. For the CDR3, the DNA is TGTGCCAGCAGCCTAGGACAGGGCGGGAGCTCCTACAATGAGCAGTTCTTC.

This clone was seen more than once but under ten times. The V gene is TRBV6-5, the J gene TRBJ2-1; D remains unclear. Per the germline V gene, CDR1 is MNHEY and CDR2 is SVGAGI. V lost 6 bases, J lost 1 base, and 13 bases lay in between. The CDR3 is made up of 15 amino acids. The CDR3 bases are TGTGCCAGCAGCCCAGACTGGAATTCCTACAATGAGCAGTTCTTC. Translation gives CASSPDWNSYNEQFF.

The rearrangement links TRBV19 to TRBJ2-7; TRBD2 agrees at 8 bases. Germline CDR1 reads LNHDA; CDR2 reads SQIVND (reference sequence). Trimming at V came to 1 base and at J to 2 bases, leaving 4 bases not matched to a gene. The CDR3 is 15 residues long. CDR3 in DNA: TGTGCCAGTAGTATAGCCAGCGGGGGACCCTACGAGCAGTACTTC. As protein: CASSIASGGPYEQYF. Filled out from reference TRBV19 and TRBJ2-7, the complete variable domain reads DGGITQSPKYLFRKEGQNVTLSCEQNLNHDAMYWYRQDPGQGLRLIYYSQIVNDFQKGDIAEGYSVSREKKESFPLTVTSAQKNPTAFYLCASSIASGGPYEQYFGPGTRLTVT.

This chain uses TRBV5-1 with TRBJ2-1; D gene ambiguous. Trimming stripped 0 bases from V and 7 bases from J, with 14 bases between. CDR3 size: 15 residues. CDR1 is SGHRS and CDR2 is YFSETQ in the germline V gene. As DNA, the CDR3 is TGCGCCAGCAGCTTGGGATCAATCCCCGGGAATGAGCAGTTCTTC. Protein: CASSLGSIPGNEQFF.

The chain has TRBV9 and TRBJ2-3; D perhaps matches TRBD2 (6 bases). The CDR3 contains 16 residues. Germline values: CDR1 SGDLS, CDR2 YYNGEE. V shed 0 bases and J shed 1 base, with 12 bases lying between them. The CDR3 spells CASSVERGSGTDTQYF. In DNA form, the CDR3 reads TGTGCCAGCAGCGTAGAACGGGGGTCGGGCACAGATACGCAGTATTTT.

The chain links TRBV6-5 to TRBJ1-1; 8 bases fit TRBD1. The CDR3 covers 15 residues. The V and J ends lost 0 bases and 4 bases, in that order; junction bases with no gene match: 4. Per germline, CDR1 MNHEY and CDR2 SVGAGI. This CDR3 reads CASSYSTGGVTEAFF. In DNA, the CDR3 is TGTGCCAGCAGTTACTCTACAGGGGGAGTCACTGAAGCTTTCTTT.

This sequence joins TRBV19 and TRBJ1-5, with TRBD1 as a possible D gene (6 bases). This CDR3 is 17 amino acids long. Germline loops: CDR1 LNHDA, CDR2 SQIVND (reference sequence). Trimming removed 5 bases at V and 1 base at J, with 18 bases between. For the CDR3, the DNA is TGTGCCAGTAGTGTTTTACAGGGTGCGAACAGCAATCAGCCCCAGCATTTT. This sequence encodes CASSVLQGANSNQPQHF.

The chain has TRBV20-1 and TRBJ2-1, with 9 bases identical to TRBD2. This CDR3 has 15 residues. The germline CDR1 and CDR2 sequences are DFQATT and SNEGSKA (reference sequence). Trimming cost V 3 bases and J 10 bases; bases outside gene matches: 13. The DNA for the CDR3 is TGCAGTGCTAGTCCTATCGCGGGAGGGCCGGTCGAGCAGTTCTTC. Residues: CSASPIAGGPVEQFF.

V gene TRBV11-3 combines with J gene TRBJ2-3; TRBD1 aligns across 8 bases. V was clipped by 1 base and J by 3 bases; unmatched bases: 9. CDR1 SGHNT and CDR2 YENEEA come from the germline V gene. The CDR3 extends over 17 amino acids. CDR3 sequence (DNA): TGTGCCAGCAGCTTAGCTGGGACAGGCCGAGGTACAGATACGCAGTATTTT. Translating gives CASSLAGTGRGTDTQYF.

The J gene is TRBJ1-5, the V gene TRBV28; 9 bases are a match to TRBD1. The CDR3 consists of 15 residues. V was clipped by 5 bases and J by 4 bases; unmatched bases: 6. CDR1 is MDHEN, CDR2 SYDVKM, per germline. CDR3 nucleotides: TGTGCCAGCAGTAAGGACAGGGGTTGGAATCAGCCCCAGCATTTT. It translates to CASSKDRGWNQPQHF. Using reference TRBV28 and TRBJ1-5 for the parts outside the CDR3, the full variable domain is DVKVTQSSRYLVKRTGEKVFLECVQDMDHENMFWYRQDPGLGLRLIYFSYDVKMKEKGDIPEGYSVSREKKERFSLILESASTNQTSMYLCASSKDRGWNQPQHFGDGTRLSIL.

This chain uses TRBV9 with TRBJ1-1; D is undetermined. The V end was cut by 1 base, the J end by 0 bases, with 4 bases between. Germline values: CDR1 SGDLS, CDR2 YYNGEE. The CDR3 is 13 residues long. The CDR3 DNA reads TGTGCCAGCAGCGTACATGTGAACACTGAAGCTTTCTTT. It encodes CASSVHVNTEAFF.